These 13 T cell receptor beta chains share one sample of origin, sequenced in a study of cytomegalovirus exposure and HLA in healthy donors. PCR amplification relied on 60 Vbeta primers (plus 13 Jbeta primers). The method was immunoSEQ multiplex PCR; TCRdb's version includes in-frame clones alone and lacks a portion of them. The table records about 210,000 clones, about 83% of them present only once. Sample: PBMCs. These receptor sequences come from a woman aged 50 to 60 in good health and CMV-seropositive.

The CDR3, as DNA: TGTGCCAGCAGTTTGTATGCTAACTATGGCTACACCTTC. This codes for CASSLYANYGYTF. The chain combines TRBV27 with TRBJ1-2; no definite D call. Trimming shortened V by 3 bases and J by 0 bases, and 5 bases separated the two germline ends. CDR1 and CDR2 (germline): MNHEY, SMNVEV (reference sequence). The CDR3 covers 13 residues.

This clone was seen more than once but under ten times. The CDR3 nucleotides are TGTGCCATCGGAGAAGCGGGGGGGGACGAGCAGTACTTC. This encodes CAIGEAGGDEQYF. The V gene is TRBV6-6, the J gene TRBJ2-7; 10 nucleotides align to TRBD2. J lost 5 bases, V lost 10 bases, and 8 bases had no gene match. This CDR3 is built from 13 residues. Looked up from germline, CDR1 is MNHNY and CDR2 is SVGAGI (reference sequence).

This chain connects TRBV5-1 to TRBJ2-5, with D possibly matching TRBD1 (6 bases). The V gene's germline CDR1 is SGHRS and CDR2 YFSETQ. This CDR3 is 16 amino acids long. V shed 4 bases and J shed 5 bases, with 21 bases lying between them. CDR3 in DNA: TGCGCCAGCAGCCCCCGGGACACGCTTGGCACGGAGACCCAGTACTTC. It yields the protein CASSPRDTLGTETQYF.

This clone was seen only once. CDR3: CASTTSDAANEKLFF. The CDR3 DNA reads as TGTGCCAGCACCACATCAGATGCAGCTAATGAAAAACTGTTTTTT. The chain is built from TRBV28 and TRBJ1-4; D not certain. The CDR3 sequence is 15 residues long. Trimming cost V 7 bases and J 3 bases, with 15 bases left between them. CDR1 and CDR2 from the germline V gene are MDHEN and SYDVKM.

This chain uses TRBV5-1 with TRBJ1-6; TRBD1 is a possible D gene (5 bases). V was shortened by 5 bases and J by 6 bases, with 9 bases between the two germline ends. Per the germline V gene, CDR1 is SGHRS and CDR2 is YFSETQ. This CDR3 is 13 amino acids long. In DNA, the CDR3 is TGCGCCAGCAGGGGGCTCGGTAATTCACCCCTCCACTTT. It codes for CASRGLGNSPLHF. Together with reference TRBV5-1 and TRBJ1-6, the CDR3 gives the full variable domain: KAGVTQTPRYLIKTRGQQVTLSCSPISGHRSVSWYQQTPGQGLQFLFEYFSETQRNKGNFPGRFSGRQFSNSRSEMNVSTLELGDSALYLCASRGLGNSPLHFGNGTRLTVT.

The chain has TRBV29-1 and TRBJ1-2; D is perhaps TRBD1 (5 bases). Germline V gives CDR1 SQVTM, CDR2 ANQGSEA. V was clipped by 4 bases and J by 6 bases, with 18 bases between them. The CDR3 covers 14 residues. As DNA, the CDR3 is TGCAGCGTTGGTCCGCAGGGTACGACAAATGGCTACACCTTC. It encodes CSVGPQGTTNGYTF.

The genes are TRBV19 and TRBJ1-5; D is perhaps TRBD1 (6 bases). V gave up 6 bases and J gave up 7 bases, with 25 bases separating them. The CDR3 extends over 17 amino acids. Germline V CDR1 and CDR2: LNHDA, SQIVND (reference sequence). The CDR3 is CASSPLPGTQLRQPQHF. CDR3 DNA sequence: TGTGCCAGTAGCCCGCTCCCCGGGACACAGTTGAGGCAGCCCCAGCATTTT.

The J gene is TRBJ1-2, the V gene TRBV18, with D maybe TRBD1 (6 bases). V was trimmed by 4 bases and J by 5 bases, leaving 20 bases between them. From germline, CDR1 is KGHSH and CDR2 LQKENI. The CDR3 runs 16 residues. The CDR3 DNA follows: TGTGCCAGCTCACTATTCCGGGACACAGACCTTTATGGCTACACCTTC. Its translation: CASSLFRDTDLYGYTF.

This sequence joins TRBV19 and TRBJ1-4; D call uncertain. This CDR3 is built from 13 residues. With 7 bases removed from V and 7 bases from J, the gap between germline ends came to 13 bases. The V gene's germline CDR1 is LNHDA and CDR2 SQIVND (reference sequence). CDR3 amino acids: CASNELIGEKLFF. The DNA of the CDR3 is TGTGCCAGTAACGAGTTGATCGGTGAAAAACTGTTTTTT.

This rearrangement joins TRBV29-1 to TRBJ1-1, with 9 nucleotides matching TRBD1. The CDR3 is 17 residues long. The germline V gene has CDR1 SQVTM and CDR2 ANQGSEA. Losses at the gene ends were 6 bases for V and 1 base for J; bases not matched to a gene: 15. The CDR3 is CSVGRDRVLGWNTEAFF. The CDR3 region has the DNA TGCAGCGTCGGCCGGGACAGGGTTTTAGGGTGGAACACTGAAGCTTTCTTT.

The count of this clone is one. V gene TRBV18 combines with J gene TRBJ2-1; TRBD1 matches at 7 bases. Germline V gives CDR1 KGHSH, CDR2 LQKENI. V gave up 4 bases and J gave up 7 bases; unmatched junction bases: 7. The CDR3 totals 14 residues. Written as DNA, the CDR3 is TGTGCCAGCTCACGGGCAAGGGGGCATAATGAGCAGTTCTTC. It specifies CASSRARGHNEQFF. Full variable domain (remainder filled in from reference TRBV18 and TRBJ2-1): NAGVMQNPRHLVRRRGQEARLRCSPMKGHSHVYWYRQLPEEGLKFMVYLQKENIIDESGMPKERFSAEFPKEGPSILRIQQVVRGDSAAYFCASSRARGHNEQFFGPGTRLTVL.

The CDR3: CASSPQSGTGAYGYTF. DNA of the CDR3: TGTGCCAGCAGCCCCCAGTCCGGGACAGGGGCTTATGGCTACACCTTC. The V and J genes are TRBV9 and TRBJ1-2; TRBD1 agrees at 10 bases. With V trimmed by 4 bases and J by 5 bases, 11 bases remained unmatched. Germline loops: CDR1 SGDLS, CDR2 YYNGEE. There are 16 residues in the CDR3.

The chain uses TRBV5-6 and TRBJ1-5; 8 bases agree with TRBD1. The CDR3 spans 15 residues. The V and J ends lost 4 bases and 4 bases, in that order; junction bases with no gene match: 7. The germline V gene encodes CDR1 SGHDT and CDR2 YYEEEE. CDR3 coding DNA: TGTGCCAGCAGCAGGACAGGGAGAGGTAATCAGCCCCAGCATTTT. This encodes CASSRTGRGNQPQHF.